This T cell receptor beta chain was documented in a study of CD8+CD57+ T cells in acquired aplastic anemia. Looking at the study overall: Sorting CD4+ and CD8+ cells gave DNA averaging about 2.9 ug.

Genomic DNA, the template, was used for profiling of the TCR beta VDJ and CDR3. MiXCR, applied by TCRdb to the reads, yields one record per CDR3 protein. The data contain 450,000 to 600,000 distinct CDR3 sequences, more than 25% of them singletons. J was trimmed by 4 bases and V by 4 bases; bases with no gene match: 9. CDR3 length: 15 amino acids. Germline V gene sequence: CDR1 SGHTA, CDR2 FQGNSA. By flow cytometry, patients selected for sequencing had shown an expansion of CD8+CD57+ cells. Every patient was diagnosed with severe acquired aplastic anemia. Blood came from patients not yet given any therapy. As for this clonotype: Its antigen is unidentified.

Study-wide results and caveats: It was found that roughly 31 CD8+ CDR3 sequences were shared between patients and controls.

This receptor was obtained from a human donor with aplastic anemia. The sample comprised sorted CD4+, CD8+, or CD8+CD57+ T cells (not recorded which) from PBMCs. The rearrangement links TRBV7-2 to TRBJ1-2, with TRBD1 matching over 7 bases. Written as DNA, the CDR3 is TGTGCCAGCAGCTCGTACAGGGGAAAACGCTATGGCTACACCTTC. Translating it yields CASSSYRGKRYGYTF.